This T cell receptor (beta chain) was recorded in a study of immune cell composition in non-small cell lung cancer. Study results and limitations: Clones >0.5% enriched in tumour were rarer in adenocarcinoma (about 33%) than squamous (around 75%). It was not proven that tumour-reactive clones equal dominant tumour-associated clones.

The repertoire was sequenced with immunoSEQ multiplex PCR; TCRdb's copy has only in-frame clones and lacks some. The sample carries 13,000 to 15,000 clones, approximately 69% recorded once. Germline V gene data show CDR1 as SGHAT and CDR2 as FQDESV (reference sequence). Trimming shortened V by 4 bases and J by 8 bases, and 14 bases separated the two germline ends. This CDR3 is built from 13 residues. This clone was counted between two and nine times. The antigen is undetermined. Frozen unsorted single-cell suspensions supplied the genomic DNA. This TCR derives from a human donor with non-small cell lung cancer. The sequenced sample was lung tumor tissue. J is TRBJ1-2 and V is TRBV11-1; D perhaps matches TRBD1 (6 bases). The CDR3 sequence is CASSSEGTYGYTF. The CDR3 region has the DNA TGTGCCAGCAGCTCTGAGGGGACATACGGCTACACCTTC. Drawing the rest from reference TRBV11-1 and TRBJ1-2, the complete variable domain is EAEVAQSPRYKITEKSQAVAFWCDPISGHATLYWYRQILGQGPELLVQFQDESVVDDSQLPKDRFSAERLKGVDSTLKIQPAELGDSAMYLCASSSEGTYGYTFGSGTRLTVV.